This T cell receptor beta chain appears in the sequencing data of a study of cytomegalovirus exposure and HLA in healthy donors. Study overall: HLA-typed donors contributed about 85 million unique TCRs, which were held in an early data release.

60 Vbeta and 13 Jbeta primers were used in PCR. Method: immunoSEQ multiplex PCR; TCRdb's copy keeps in-frame clones and lacks some. Of 110,000 to 150,000 clones in the sample, roughly 80% were seen once. The CDR3 contains 15 residues. V was pared by 4 bases and J by 10 bases, with 18 bases between. Germline lookup yields CDR1 SGHRS and CDR2 YFSETQ. The sample was PBMCs. This TCR derives from a male donor in good health and CMV-seronegative. This chain uses TRBV5-1 with TRBJ1-6; possibly TRBD1 for D (6 bases). Here the CDR3 DNA reads TGCGCCAGCAGCACCCTCGATTTGACAGGATCACCCCTCCACTTT. Its protein is CASSTLDLTGSPLHF.